A single sample gave rise to the 14 T cell receptor beta chains below, sequenced in a study of shared clonotypes between healthy human individuals (dated by TCRdb to the early 2020s). CD8 naive samples were CD45RO-negative cells positively selected for CCR7, giving a CD45RA+CCR7+ population that excluded TemRA cells. Preparation of the library involved the immunoSEQ multiplex PCR assay. TCRdb re-hosts the immuneACCESS table, in-frame sequences only. Its copies lack some clones; in the studies checked, an unresolved V gene accounts for under half of them, and the cause for the rest is not known. For this sample the table gives millions of clones, of which 85% to 95% were detected only once. The biggest ten clones account for 1% to 1.3% of the sample. Sample: naive CD8+ T cells sorted from blood. The cell subset or site label for this specimen denotes: CD45RA+CCR7+. These receptors all come from a man in his late teens or twenties in good health.

The V and J genes are TRBV13 and TRBJ2-3, with D possibly being TRBD1 or TRBD2 (5 bases each). V dropped 3 bases and J dropped 1 base, with 17 bases sitting between them. The CDR3 sequence is 17 residues long. The V gene's germline CDR1 is PRHDT and CDR2 FYEKMQ (reference sequence). The DNA for the CDR3 is TGTGCCAGCAGCTTCCCGGAGGACACCCGGGGCACAGATACGCAGTATTTT. Residues: CASSFPEDTRGTDTQYF.

The rearrangement uses TRBV27 and TRBJ1-2; no firm D call. Trimming removed 5 bases from V and 2 bases from J, with 21 bases in between. Germline CDR1 reads MNHEY; CDR2 reads SMNVEV (reference sequence). This CDR3 has 17 amino acids. The CDR3 DNA follows: TGTGCCAGCAGTCCGGGAATTCTTGAGGGCCAAAACTATGGCTACACCTTC. This gives the protein CASSPGILEGQNYGYTF.

This chain connects TRBV27 to TRBJ1-6; TRBD1 might be the D (6 bases). V was shortened by 6 bases and J by 8 bases, with 14 bases between the two germline ends. The germline CDR1 and CDR2 sequences are MNHEY and SMNVEV (reference sequence). The CDR3 has 14 residues. CDR3 coding DNA: TGTGCCAGCAGACTCAGGGGTAGTGATTCACCCCTCCACTTT. Protein sequence: CASRLRGSDSPLHF.

The rearrangement links TRBV5-5 to TRBJ1-4; D may be TRBD1 (6 bases). Germline assignment: CDR1 SGHKS and CDR2 YYEKEE (reference sequence). Trimming removed 4 bases at V and 3 bases at J, with 13 bases between. There are 15 residues in the CDR3. The CDR3 here is CASSPGGTSNEKLFF. CDR3 DNA sequence: TGTGCCAGCAGCCCGGGCGGGACATCTAATGAAAAACTGTTTTTT.

This rearrangement joins TRBV7-9 to TRBJ2-1, with 11 nucleotides matching TRBD2. The ends lost 0 bases at V and 4 bases at J; junction bases unmatched: 11. This CDR3 is 19 amino acids long. CDR1 and CDR2 (germline): SEHNR, FQNEAQ (reference sequence). Here the CDR3 DNA reads TGTGCCAGCAGCTTAGCGCTAGCGGGGGGTGGTGATGGATACAATGAGCAGTTCTTC. It translates to CASSLALAGGGDGYNEQFF.

This clone came up once. This chain connects TRBV19 to TRBJ2-7; D perhaps matches TRBD1 (6 bases). The CDR3 has 13 residues. Trimming shortened V by 4 bases and J by 2 bases, and 9 bases separated the two germline ends. Per the germline V gene, CDR1 is LNHDA and CDR2 is SQIVND (reference sequence). The CDR3 reads CASSNRVTYEQYF. The CDR3 nucleotides are TGTGCCAGTAGTAACAGGGTCACCTACGAGCAGTACTTC.

The J gene is TRBJ2-1, the V gene TRBV27; TRBD2 matches 7 bases. The CDR3 covers 16 residues. V lost 5 bases and J lost 3; bases outside the gene matches: 10. Per the germline V gene, CDR1 is MNHEY and CDR2 is SMNVEV (reference sequence). The DNA for the CDR3 is TGTGCCAGCAGTCCCTTGTCTAGCGGAATCTACAATGAGCAGTTCTTC. Protein sequence: CASSPLSSGIYNEQFF.

The V call is TRBV7-9, the J call TRBJ2-5; 11 bases align to TRBD2. J was trimmed by 3 bases and V by 3 bases; bases with no gene match: 6. The CDR3 length is 16 residues. In germline, CDR1 is SEHNR, CDR2 FQNEAQ (reference sequence). The CDR3: CASSFSGGGSEETQYF. The CDR3 coding sequence is TGTGCCAGCAGCTTTAGCGGGGGGGGATCGGAAGAGACCCAGTACTTC.

This clone showed up just once. The V call is TRBV5-4, the J call TRBJ2-5, with a possible D match to TRBD1 (6 bases). This CDR3 is 14 amino acids long. CDR1 is SGHNT, CDR2 YYREEE, per germline (reference sequence). The ends were cut back, 0 bases at V and 2 bases at J, with 8 bases in the middle. The CDR3 nucleotides read TGTGCCAGCAGCTTGGACAGGGAACAAGAGACCCAGTACTTC. Translating it yields CASSLDREQETQYF.

The rearrangement joins TRBV11-2 to TRBJ2-1, with D tentatively TRBD1 (6 bases). The V gene's germline CDR1 is SGHAT and CDR2 FQNNGV. This CDR3 is built from 13 residues. The ends were cut back, 0 bases at V and 14 bases at J, with 14 bases in the middle. The CDR3 protein is CASSLELGAEEFF. CDR3 in DNA: TGTGCCAGCAGCTTAGAGCTGGGGGCGGAGGAGTTCTTC.

The chain employs TRBV11-3 and TRBJ2-2; D might be TRBD1 or TRBD2, each matching 5 bases. Trimming cost V 4 bases and J 3 bases, with 12 bases left between them. This CDR3 region has 15 residues. CDR1 and CDR2 (germline): SGHNT, YENEEA. The CDR3 nucleotides are TGTGCCAGCAGCTCCTGGGACGGAGACACCGGGGAGCTGTTTTTT. Translation: CASSSWDGDTGELFF. Looking up the rest from reference TRBV11-3 and TRBJ2-2 gives the full variable domain: EAGVVQSPRYKIIEKKQPVAFWCNPISGHNTLYWYLQNLGQGPELLIRYENEEAVDDSQLPKDRFSAERLKGVDSTLKIQPAELGDSAVYLCASSSWDGDTGELFFGEGSRLTVL.

The rearrangement uses TRBV10-3 and TRBJ2-3; no clear D gene. The germline V gene has CDR1 ENHRY and CDR2 SYGVKD. Between the trimmed V and J ends, which lost 3 bases and 2 bases, there was a span of 15 bases. This CDR3 region has 16 residues. CDR3: CAISDPGASLTDTQYF. Here the CDR3 DNA reads TGTGCCATCAGTGACCCCGGCGCCTCCCTCACAGATACGCAGTATTTT.

The chain uses TRBV4-1 and TRBJ2-5; D is uncertain. The germline V gene encodes CDR1 MGHRA and CDR2 YSYEKL. Trimming shortened V by 1 base and J by 1 base, and 13 bases separated the two germline ends. CDR3 length equals 16 residues. The CDR3 reads CASSQAALWPQETQYF. CDR3 sequence (DNA): TGCGCCAGCAGCCAAGCCGCCCTGTGGCCCCAAGAGACCCAGTACTTC.

This chain connects TRBV18 to TRBJ2-7, with D perhaps matching TRBD2 (5 bases). Germline V lookup: CDR1 KGHSH, CDR2 LQKENI. The ends were cut back, 6 bases at V and 7 bases at J, with 13 bases in the middle. The CDR3 contains 12 residues. CDR3 amino acids: CASSSRRAEQYF. CDR3 nucleotide sequence: TGTGCCAGCTCCTCCCGGCGGGCGGAGCAGTACTTC. The full variable domain, completed using reference TRBV18 and TRBJ2-7, is NAGVMQNPRHLVRRRGQEARLRCSPMKGHSHVYWYRQLPEEGLKFMVYLQKENIIDESGMPKERFSAEFPKEGPSILRIQQVVRGDSAAYFCASSSRRAEQYFGPGTRLTVT.